The clone carrying this T cell receptor (beta chain) was seen only once. The entry originates in a study of shared clonotypes between healthy human individuals. V trimming: 8 bases; J trimming: 0 bases; junction bases outside the gene matches: 3. This CDR3 has 15 residues. Per the germline V gene, CDR1 is MNHNS and CDR2 is SASEGT. The donors were all Caucasian adults (living in Nashville, Tennessee). At a deep level, the assay was run. Ten immunoSEQ deep assay plates were used by the authors to sequence unsorted PBMC DNA. Libraries were prepared by immunoSEQ multiplex PCR; TCRdb keeps only in-frame clonotypes and omits some of them. Altogether some 510,000 clones are present, roughly 78% being singletons, with the ten largest covering over 10%.

The source of this sequence is a woman between 40 and 50 years old in good health. Some clones in this sample may be carry-over from other donors' samples. The sequencing sample was made of PBMCs. The chain joins TRBV6-1 to TRBJ2-6; the match to TRBD1 covers 8 bases. The CDR3 loop is CASSTGGSGANVLTF. CDR3 in DNA: TGTGCCAGCTCAACAGGGGGCTCTGGGGCCAACGTCCTGACTTTC.